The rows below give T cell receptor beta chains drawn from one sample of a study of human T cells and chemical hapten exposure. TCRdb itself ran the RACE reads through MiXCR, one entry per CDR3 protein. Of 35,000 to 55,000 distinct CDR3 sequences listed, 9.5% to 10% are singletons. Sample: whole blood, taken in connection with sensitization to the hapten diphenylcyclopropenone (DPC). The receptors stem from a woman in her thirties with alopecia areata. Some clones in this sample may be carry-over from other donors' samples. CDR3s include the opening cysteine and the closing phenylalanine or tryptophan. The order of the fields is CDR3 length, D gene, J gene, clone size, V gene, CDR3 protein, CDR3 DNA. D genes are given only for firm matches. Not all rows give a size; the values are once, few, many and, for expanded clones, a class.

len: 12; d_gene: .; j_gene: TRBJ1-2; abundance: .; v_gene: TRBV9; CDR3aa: CASSVVEKGYTF; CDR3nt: TGTGCCAGCAGCGTAGTGGAAAAAGGGTACACCTTC
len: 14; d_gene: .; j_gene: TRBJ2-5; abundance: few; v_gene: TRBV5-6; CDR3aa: CASSLGLIQETQYF; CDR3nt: TGTGCCAGCAGCTTGGGTCTGATTCAAGAGACCCAGTACTTC
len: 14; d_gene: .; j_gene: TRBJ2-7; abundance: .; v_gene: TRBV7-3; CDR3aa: CASSLSPGAYEQYF; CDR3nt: TGTGCCAGCAGCTTAAGCCCAGGAGCCTACGAGCAGTACTTC
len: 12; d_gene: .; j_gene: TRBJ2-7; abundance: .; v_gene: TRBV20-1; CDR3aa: CSVQPDSYEQYF; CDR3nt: TGCAGTGTCCAACCGGACTCCTACGAGCAGTACTTC
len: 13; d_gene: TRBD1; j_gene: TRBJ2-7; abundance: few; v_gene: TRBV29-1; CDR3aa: CSVIRQGKYEQYF; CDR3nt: TGCAGCGTTATACGACAGGGGAAATACGAGCAGTACTTC
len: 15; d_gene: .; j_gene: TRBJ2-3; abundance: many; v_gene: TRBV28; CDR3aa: CASRGESQGQDTQYF; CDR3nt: TGTGCCAGCAGGGGAGAAAGTCAGGGCCAGGATACGCAGTATTTT
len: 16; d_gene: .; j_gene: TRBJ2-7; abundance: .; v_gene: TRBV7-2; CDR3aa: CASSLGGGQLSYEQYF; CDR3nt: TGTGCCAGCAGCCTTGGGGGCGGCCAACTCTCCTACGAGCAGTACTTC
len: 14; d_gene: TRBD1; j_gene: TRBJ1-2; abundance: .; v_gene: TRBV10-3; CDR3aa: CAISEPGQLYGYTF; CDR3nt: TGTGCCATCAGTGAGCCGGGACAGCTCTATGGCTACACCTTC
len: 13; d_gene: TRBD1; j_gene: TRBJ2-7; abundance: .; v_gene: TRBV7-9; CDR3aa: CASSLADRGGQYF; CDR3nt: TGTGCCAGCAGCTTAGCGGACAGGGGTGGGCAGTACTTC
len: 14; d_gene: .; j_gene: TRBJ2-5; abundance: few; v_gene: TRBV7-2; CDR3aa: CASSLAGAGETQYF; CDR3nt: TGTGCCAGCAGCTTAGCGGGGGCGGGAGAGACCCAGTACTTC
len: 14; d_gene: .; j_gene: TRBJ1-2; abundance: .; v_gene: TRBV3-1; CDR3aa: CASSRTGGRDGYTF; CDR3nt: TGTGCCAGCAGCCGAACCGGGGGCAGAGATGGCTACACCTTC
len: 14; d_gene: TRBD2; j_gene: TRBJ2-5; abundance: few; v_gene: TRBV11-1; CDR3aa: CASSPQTSKETQYF; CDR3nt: TGTGCCAGCAGCCCCCAGACTAGCAAAGAGACCCAGTACTTC
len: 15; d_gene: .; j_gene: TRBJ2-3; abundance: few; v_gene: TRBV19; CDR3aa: CASSPPGLSTDTQYF; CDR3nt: TGTGCCAGCTCACCCCCAGGACTCAGCACAGATACGCAGTATTTT
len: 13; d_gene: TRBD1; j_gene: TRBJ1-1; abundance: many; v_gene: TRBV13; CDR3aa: CASNRGMNTEAFF; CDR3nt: TGTGCCAGTAACAGGGGGATGAACACTGAAGCTTTCTTT
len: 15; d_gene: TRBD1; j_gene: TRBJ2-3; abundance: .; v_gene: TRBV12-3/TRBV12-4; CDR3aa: CASSFLGQGLDTQYF; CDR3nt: TGTGCCAGCAGTTTCCTGGGACAGGGGCTAGATACGCAGTATTTT
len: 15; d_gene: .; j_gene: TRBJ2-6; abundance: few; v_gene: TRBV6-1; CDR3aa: CASSEAGAGANVLTF; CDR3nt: TGTGCCAGCAGTGAAGCAGGGGCTGGGGCCAACGTCCTGACTTTC
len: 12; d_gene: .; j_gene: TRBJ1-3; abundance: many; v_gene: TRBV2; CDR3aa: CASILSGNTIYF; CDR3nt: TGTGCCAGCATCCTCTCTGGAAACACCATATATTTT
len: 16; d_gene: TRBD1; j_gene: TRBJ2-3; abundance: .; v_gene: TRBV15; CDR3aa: CATSSLDRDPTDTQYF; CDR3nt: TGTGCCACCAGCAGTCTGGACAGGGACCCTACAGATACGCAGTATTTT
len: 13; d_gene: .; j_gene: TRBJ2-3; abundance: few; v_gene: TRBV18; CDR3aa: CASSLDSTDTQYF; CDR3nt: TGTGCCAGCTCACTGGACAGCACAGATACGCAGTATTTT
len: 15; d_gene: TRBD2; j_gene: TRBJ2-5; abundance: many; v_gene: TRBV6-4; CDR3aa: CASSETSGGQETQYF; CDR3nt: TGTGCCAGCAGTGAAACTAGCGGGGGTCAAGAGACCCAGTACTTC
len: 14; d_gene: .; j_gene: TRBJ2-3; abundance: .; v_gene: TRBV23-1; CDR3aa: CASNHREGTDTQYF; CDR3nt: TGCGCCAGCAACCACAGGGAGGGCACAGATACGCAGTATTTT
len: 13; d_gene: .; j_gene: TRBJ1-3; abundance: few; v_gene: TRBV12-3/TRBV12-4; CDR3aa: CAGGTGSGNTIYF; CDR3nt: TGTGCCGGAGGGACGGGCTCTGGAAACACCATATATTTT
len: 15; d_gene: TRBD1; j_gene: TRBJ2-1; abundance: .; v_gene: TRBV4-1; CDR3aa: CASSAPGQGYNEQFF; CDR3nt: TGCGCCAGCAGCGCGCCGGGACAGGGCTACAATGAGCAGTTCTTC
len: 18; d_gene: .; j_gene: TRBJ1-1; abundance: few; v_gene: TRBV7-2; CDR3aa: CASSLSLGGANMNTEAFF; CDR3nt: TGTGCCAGCAGCTTATCCCTCGGGGGCGCCAACATGAACACTGAAGCTTTCTTT
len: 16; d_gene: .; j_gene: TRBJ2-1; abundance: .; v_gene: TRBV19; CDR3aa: CASSIISAQPYNEQFF; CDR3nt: TGTGCCAGTAGTATAATATCCGCTCAACCCTACAATGAGCAGTTCTTC
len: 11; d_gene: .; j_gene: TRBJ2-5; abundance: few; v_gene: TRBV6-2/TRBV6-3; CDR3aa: CASEGRETQYF; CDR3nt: TGTGCCAGCGAGGGGCGAGAGACCCAGTACTTC
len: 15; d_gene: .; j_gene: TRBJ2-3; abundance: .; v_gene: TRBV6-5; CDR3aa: CASSYLRGGTDTQYF; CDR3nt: TGTGCCAGCAGTTACTTGCGGGGCGGAACAGATACGCAGTATTTT
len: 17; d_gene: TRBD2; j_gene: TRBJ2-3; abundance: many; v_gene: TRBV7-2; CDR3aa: CASSLRERGGRADTQYF; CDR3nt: TGTGCCAGCAGCTTACGCGAGCGGGGGGGCCGCGCAGATACGCAGTATTTT
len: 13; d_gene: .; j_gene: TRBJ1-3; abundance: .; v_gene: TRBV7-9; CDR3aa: CASSLTGIDTIYF; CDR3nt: TGTGCCAGCAGCTTAACAGGCATTGACACCATATATTTT
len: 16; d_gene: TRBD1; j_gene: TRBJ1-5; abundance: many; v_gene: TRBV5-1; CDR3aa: CASSFLPGGYNQPQHF; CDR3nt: TGCGCCAGCAGTTTCCTACCAGGGGGTTATAATCAGCCCCAGCATTTT
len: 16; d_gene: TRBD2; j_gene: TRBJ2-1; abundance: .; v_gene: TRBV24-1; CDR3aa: CATSDSSGGEGNEQFF; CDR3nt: TGTGCCACCAGTGATTCTAGCGGGGGAGAGGGTAATGAGCAGTTCTTC
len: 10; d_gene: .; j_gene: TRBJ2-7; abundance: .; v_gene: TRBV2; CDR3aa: CACSSYEQYF; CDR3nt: TGTGCCTGTTCCTCCTACGAGCAGTACTTC
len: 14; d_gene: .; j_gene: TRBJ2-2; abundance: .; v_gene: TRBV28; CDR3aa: CASSLWQNTGELFF; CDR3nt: TGTGCCAGCAGTTTGTGGCAGAACACCGGGGAGCTGTTTTTT
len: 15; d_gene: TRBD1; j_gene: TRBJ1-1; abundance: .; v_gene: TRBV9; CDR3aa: CASRPPGQPNTEAFF; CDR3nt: TGTGCCAGCAGGCCTCCGGGACAGCCAAACACTGAAGCTTTCTTT
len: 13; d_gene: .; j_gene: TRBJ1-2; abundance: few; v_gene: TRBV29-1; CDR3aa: CSVAGELNYGYTF; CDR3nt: TGCAGCGTTGCGGGGGAGCTGAACTATGGCTACACCTTC
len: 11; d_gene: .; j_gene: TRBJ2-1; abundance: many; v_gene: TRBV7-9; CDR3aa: CASRSINEQFF; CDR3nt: TGTGCCAGCAGGTCGATCAATGAGCAGTTCTTC
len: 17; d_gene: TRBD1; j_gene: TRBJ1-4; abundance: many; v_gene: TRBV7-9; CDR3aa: CASSLWQGEATNEKLFF; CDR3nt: TGTGCCAGCAGCTTGTGGCAGGGGGAAGCAACTAATGAAAAACTGTTTTTT
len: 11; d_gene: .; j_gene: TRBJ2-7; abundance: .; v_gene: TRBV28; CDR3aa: CASSDDYEQYF; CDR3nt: TGTGCCAGCAGTGACGATTACGAGCAGTACTTC
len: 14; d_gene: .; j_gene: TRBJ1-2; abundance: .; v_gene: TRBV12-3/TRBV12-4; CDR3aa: CASSFAGPNYGYTF; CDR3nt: TGTGCCAGCAGTTTTGCAGGGCCAAACTATGGCTACACCTTC
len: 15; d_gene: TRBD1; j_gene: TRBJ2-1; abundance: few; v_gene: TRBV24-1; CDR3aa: CATSDFKGAGKEQFF; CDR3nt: TGTGCCACCAGTGATTTCAAGGGGGCAGGGAAAGAGCAGTTCTTC
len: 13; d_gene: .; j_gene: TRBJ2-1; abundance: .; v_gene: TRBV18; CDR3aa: CASSPTRNNEQFF; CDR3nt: TGTGCCAGCTCTCCTACTCGAAACAATGAGCAGTTCTTC
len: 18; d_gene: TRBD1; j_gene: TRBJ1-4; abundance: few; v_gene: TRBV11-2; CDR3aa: CASSLAAGQGAEDEKLFF; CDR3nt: TGTGCCAGCAGCTTAGCAGCGGGACAGGGGGCCGAGGATGAAAAACTGTTTTTT